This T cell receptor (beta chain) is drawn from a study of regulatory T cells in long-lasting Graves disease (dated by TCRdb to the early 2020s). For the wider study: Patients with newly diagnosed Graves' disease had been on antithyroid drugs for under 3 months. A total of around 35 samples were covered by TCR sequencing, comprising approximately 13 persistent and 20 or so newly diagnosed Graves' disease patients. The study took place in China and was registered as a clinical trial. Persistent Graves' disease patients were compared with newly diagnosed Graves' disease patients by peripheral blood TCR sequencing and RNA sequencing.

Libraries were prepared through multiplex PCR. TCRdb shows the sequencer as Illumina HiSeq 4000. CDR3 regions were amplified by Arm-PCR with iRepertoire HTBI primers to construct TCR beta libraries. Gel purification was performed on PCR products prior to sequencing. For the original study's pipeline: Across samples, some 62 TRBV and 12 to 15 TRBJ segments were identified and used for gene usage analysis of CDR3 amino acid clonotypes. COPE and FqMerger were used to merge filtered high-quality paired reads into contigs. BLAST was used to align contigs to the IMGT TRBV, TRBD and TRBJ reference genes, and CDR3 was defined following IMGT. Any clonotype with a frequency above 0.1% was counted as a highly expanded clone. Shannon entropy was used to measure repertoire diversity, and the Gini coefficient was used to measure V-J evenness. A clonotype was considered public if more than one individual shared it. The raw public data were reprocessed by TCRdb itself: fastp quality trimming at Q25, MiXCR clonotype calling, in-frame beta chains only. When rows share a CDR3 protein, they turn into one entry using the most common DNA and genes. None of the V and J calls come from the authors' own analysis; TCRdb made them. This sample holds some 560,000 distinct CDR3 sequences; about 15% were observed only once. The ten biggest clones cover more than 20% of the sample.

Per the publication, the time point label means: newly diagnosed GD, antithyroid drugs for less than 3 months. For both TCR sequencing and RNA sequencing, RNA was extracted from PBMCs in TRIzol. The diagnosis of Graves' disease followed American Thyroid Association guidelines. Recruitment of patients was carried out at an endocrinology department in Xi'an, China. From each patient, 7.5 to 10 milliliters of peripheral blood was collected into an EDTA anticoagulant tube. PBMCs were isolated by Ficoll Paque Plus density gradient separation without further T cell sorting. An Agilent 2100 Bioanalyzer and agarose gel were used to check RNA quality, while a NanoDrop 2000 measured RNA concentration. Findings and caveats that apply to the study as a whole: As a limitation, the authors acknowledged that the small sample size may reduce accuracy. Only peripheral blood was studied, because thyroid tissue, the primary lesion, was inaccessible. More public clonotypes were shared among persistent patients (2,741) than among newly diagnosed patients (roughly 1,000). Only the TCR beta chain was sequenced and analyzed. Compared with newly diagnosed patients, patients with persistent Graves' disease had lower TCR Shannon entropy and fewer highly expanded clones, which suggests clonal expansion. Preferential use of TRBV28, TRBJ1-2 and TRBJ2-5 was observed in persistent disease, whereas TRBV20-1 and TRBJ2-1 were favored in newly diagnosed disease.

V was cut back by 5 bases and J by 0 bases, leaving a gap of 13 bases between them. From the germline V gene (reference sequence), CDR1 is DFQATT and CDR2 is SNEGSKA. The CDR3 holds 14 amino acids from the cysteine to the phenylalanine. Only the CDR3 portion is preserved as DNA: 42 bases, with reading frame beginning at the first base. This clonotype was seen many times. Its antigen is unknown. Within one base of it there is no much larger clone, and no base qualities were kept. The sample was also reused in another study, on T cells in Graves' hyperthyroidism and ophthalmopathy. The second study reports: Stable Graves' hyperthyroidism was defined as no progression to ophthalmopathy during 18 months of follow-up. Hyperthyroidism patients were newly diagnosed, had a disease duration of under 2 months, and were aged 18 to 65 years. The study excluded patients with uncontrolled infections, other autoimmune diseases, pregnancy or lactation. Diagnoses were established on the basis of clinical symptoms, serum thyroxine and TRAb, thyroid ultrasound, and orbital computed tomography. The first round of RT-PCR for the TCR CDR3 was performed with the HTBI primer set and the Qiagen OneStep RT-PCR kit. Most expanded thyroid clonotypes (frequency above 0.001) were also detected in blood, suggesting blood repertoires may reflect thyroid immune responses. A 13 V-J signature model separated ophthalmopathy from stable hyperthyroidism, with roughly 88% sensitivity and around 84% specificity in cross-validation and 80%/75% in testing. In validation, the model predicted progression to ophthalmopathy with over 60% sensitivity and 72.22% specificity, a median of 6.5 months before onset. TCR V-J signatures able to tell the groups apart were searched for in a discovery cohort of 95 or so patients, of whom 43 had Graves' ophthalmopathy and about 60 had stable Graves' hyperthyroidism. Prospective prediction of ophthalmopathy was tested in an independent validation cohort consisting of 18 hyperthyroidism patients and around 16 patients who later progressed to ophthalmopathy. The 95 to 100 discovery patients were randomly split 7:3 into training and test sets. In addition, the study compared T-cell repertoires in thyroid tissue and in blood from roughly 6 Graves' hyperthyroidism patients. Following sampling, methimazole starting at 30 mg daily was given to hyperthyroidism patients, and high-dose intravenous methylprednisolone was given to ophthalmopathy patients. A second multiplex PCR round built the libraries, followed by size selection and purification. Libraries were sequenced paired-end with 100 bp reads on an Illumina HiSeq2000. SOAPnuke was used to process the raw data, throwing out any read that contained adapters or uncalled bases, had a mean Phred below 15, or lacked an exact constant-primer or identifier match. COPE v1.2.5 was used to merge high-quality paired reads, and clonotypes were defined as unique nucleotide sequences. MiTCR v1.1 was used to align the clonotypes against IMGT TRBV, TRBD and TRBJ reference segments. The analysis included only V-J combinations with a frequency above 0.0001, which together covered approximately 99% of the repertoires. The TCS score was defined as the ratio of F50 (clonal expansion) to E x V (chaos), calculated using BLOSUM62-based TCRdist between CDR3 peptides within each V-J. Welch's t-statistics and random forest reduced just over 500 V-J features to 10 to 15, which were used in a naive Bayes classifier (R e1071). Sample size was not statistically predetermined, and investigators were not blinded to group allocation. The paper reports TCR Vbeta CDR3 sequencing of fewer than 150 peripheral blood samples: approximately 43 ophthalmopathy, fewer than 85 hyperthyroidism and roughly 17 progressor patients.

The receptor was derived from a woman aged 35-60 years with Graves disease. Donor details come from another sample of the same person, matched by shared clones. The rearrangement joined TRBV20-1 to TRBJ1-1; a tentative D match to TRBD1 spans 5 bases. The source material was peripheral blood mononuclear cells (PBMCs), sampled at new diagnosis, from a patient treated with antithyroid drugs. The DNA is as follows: TGCAGTGCTCGTAAGGGGAGTATGAACACTGAAGCTTTCTTT. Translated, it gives CSARKGSMNTEAFF.